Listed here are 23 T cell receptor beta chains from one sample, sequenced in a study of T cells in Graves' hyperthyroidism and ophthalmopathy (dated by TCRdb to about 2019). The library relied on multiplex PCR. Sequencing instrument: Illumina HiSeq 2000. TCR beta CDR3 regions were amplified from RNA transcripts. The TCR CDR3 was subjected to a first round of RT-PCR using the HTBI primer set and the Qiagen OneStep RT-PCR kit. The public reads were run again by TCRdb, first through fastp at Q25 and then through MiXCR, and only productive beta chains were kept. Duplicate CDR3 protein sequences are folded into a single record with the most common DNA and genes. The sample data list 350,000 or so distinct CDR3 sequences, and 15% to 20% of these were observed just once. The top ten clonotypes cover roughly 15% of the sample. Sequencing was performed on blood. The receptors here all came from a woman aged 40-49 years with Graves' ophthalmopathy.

CDR3 loop: CASSGGGRDTIYF. The DNA of the CDR3 is TGTGCCAGCTCCGGCGGGGGCCGAGACACCATATATTTT. V and J are TRBV28 and TRBJ1-3; tentatively, D is TRBD1 (6 bases). Trimming cost V 8 bases and J 8 bases, with 16 bases left between them. Germline V gives CDR1 MDHEN, CDR2 SYDVKM. The CDR3 spans 13 residues. The variable domain in full, completed from reference TRBV28 and TRBJ1-3, reads DVKVTQSSRYLVKRTGEKVFLECVQDMDHENMFWYRQDPGLGLRLIYFSYDVKMKEKGDIPEGYSVSREKKERFSLILESASTNQTSMYLCASSGGGRDTIYFGEGSWLTVV.

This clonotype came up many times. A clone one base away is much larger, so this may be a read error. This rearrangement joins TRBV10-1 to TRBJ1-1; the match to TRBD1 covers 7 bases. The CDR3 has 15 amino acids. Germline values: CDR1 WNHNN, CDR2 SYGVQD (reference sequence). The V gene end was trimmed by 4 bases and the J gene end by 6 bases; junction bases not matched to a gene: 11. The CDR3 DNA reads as TGCGCCAGCAGTGTGATGAGACAGGGTTACCCTGAAGCTTTCTTT. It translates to CASSVMRQGYPEAFF.

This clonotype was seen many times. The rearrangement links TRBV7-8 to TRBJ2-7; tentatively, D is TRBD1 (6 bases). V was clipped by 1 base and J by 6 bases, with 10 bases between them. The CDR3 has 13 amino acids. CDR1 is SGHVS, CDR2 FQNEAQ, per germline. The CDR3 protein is CASSLDRDGEQYF. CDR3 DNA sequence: TGTGCCAGCAGCTTAGACAGGGATGGCGAGCAGTACTTC.

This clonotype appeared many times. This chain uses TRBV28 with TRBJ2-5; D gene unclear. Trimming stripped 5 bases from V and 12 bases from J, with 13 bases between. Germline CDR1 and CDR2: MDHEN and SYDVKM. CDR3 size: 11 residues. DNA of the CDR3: TGTGCCAGCAGTCTACCTGGTTCCAAGTACTTC. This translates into CASSLPGSKYF.

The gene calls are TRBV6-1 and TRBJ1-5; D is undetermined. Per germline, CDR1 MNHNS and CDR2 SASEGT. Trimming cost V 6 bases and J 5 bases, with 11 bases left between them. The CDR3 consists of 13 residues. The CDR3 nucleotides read TGTGCCAGCAGGGGAGCGGGAGATCAGCCCCAGCATTTT. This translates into CASRGAGDQPQHF.

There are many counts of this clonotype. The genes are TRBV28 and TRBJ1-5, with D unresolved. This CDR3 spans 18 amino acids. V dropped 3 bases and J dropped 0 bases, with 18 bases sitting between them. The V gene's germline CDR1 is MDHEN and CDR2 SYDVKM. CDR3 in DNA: TGTGCCAGCAGTTTGGTGTCGGATGGGGTTTATAGCAATCAGCCCCAGCATTTT. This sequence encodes CASSLVSDGVYSNQPQHF.

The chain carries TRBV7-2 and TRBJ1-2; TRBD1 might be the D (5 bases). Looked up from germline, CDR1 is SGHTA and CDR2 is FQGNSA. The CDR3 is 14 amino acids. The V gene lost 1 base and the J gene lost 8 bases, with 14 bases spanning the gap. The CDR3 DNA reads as TGTGCCAGCAGCTTAGTCCCAGGGAATCGGGGCTACACCTTC. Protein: CASSLVPGNRGYTF.

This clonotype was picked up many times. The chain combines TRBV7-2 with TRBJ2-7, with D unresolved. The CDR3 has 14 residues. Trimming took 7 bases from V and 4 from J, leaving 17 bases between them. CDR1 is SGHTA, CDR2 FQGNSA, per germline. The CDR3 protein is CASKSSGTRYEQYF. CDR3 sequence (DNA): TGTGCCAGCAAGTCTTCCGGCACGAGGTACGAGCAGTACTTC.

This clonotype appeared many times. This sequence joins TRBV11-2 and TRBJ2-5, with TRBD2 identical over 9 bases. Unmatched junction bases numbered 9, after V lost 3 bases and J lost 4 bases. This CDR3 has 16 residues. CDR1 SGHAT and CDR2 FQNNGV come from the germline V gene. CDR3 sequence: CASSFWGGRAGETQYF. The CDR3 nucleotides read TGTGCCAGCAGCTTCTGGGGCGGGAGGGCTGGAGAGACCCAGTACTTC.

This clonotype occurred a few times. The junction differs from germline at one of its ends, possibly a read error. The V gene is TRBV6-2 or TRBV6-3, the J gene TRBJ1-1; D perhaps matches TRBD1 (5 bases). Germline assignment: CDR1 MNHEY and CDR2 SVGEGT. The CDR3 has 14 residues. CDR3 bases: TGTGCCAGCAGTTTTGGCAGGGTGAACACTGAAGCTTACTTT. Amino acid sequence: CASSFGRVNTEAYF.

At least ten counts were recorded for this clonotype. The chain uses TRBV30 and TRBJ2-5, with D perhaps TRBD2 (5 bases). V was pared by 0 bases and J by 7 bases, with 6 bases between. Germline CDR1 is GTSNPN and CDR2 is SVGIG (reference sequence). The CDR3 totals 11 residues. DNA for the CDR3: TGTGCCTGGAGTGTACGGGGGACCCAGTACTTC. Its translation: CAWSVRGTQYF.

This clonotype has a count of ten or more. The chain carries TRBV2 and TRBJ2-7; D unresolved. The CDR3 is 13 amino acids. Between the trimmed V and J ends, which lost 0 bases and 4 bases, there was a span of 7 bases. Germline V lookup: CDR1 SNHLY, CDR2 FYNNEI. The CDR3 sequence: CASSEALLYEQYF. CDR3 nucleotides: TGTGCCAGCAGTGAAGCGCTTCTGTACGAGCAGTACTTC.

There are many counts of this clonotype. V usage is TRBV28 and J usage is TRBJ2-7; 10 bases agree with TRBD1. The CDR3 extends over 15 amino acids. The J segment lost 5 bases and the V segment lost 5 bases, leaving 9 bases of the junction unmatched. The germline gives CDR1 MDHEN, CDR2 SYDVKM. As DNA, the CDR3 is TGTGCCAGCAGTCCCCCGGGACAGGGGTCCCACGAGCAGTACTTC. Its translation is CASSPPGQGSHEQYF. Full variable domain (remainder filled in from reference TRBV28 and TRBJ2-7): DVKVTQSSRYLVKRTGEKVFLECVQDMDHENMFWYRQDPGLGLRLIYFSYDVKMKEKGDIPEGYSVSREKKERFSLILESASTNQTSMYLCASSPPGQGSHEQYFGPGTRLTVT.

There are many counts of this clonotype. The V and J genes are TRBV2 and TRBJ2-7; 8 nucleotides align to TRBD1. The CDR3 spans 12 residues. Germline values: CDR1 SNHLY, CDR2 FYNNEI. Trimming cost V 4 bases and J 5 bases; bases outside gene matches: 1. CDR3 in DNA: TGTGCCAGCAGTGGCAGGGGGCACGAGCAGTACTTC. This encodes CASSGRGHEQYF. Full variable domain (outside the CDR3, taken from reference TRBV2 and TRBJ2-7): EPEVTQTPSHQVTQMGQEVILRCVPISNHLYFYWYRQILGQKVEFLVSFYNNEISEKSEIFDDQFSVERPDGSNFTLKIRSTKLEDSAMYFCASSGRGHEQYFGPGTRLTVT.

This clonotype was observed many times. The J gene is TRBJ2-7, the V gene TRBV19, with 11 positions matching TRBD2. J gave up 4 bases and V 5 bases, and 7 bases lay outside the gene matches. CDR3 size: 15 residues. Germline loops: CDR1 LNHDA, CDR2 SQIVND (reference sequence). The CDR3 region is CASSFGLAGAYEQYF. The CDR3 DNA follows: TGTGCCAGTAGTTTTGGACTAGCGGGTGCGTACGAGCAGTACTTC. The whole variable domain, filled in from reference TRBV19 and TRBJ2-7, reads DGGITQSPKYLFRKEGQNVTLSCEQNLNHDAMYWYRQDPGQGLRLIYYSQIVNDFQKGDIAEGYSVSREKKESFPLTVTSAQKNPTAFYLCASSFGLAGAYEQYFGPGTRLTVT.

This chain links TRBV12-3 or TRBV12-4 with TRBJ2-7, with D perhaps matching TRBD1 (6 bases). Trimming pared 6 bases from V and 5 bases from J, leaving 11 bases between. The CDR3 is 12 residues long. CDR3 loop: CASRTTGNEQYF. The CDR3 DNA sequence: TGTGCCAGCAGAACAACAGGGAACGAGCAGTACTTC.

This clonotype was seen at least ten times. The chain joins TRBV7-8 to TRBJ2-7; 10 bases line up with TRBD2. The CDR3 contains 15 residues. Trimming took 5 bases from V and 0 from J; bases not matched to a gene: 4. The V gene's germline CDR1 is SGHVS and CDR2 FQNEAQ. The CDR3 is CASSQREGVSYEQYF. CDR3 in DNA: TGTGCCAGCAGCCAGCGGGAGGGAGTCTCCTACGAGCAGTACTTC.

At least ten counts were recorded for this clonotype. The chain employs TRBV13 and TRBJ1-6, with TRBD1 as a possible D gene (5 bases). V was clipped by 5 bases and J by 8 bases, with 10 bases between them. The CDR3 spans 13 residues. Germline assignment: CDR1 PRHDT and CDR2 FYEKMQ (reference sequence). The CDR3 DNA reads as TGTGCCAGCAGCCTTTGGGGGGATTCACCCCTCCACTTT. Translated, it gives CASSLWGDSPLHF.

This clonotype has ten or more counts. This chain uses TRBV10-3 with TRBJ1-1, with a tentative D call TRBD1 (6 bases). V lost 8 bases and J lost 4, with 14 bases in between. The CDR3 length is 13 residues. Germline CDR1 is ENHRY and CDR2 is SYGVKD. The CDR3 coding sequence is TGTGCCATCGGCAGGGGAGTAGGCACTGAAGCTTTCTTT. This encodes CAIGRGVGTEAFF.

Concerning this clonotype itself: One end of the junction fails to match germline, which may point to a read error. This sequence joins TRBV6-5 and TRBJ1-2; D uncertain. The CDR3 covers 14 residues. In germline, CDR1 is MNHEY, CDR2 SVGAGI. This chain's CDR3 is CASSYYIGGSGYIF. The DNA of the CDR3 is TGTGCCAGCAGTTACTACATAGGCGGGTCTGGCTACATCTTC.

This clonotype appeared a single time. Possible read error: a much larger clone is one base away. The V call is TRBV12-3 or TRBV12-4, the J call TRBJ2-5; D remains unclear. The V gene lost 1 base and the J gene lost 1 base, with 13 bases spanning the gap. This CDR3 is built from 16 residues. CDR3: CASSLVLRQVQETQYF. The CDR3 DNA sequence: TGTGCCAGCAGTTTAGTGTTACGGCAGGTCCAAGAGACCCAGTACTTC.

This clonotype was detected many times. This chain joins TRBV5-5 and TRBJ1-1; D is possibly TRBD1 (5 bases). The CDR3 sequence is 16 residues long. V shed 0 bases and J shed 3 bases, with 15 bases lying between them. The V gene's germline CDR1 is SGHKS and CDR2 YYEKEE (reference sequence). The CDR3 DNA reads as TGTGCCAGCAGCTTGGTTCCTGGGGCGATATACACTGAAGCTTTCTTT. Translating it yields CASSLVPGAIYTEAFF.

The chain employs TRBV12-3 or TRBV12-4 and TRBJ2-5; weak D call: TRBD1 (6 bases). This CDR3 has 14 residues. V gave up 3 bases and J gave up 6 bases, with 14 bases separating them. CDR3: CASSFHNRDQTQYF. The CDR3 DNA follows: TGTGCCAGCAGTTTTCACAACAGGGACCAGACCCAGTACTTC.